This TCR beta chain was obtained from a study of control samples from healthy donors and cancer patients. The ends lost 5 bases at V and 1 base at J; junction bases unmatched: 9. The CDR3 is made up of 16 amino acids. CDR1 is SGHRS and CDR2 is YFSETQ in the germline V gene. Using immunoSEQ multiplex PCR, the repertoire was profiled, and TCRdb retains in-frame clones only, with some absent. The table shows 95,000 to 110,000 clones, with around 89% occurring only once. This clone was picked up one time. The sequencing sample was made of PBMCs. The rearrangement links TRBV5-1 to TRBJ1-5, with 7 bases lining up with TRBD1. The origin of this receptor is a man aged 60 to 69 with lung cancer. The CDR3 DNA follows: TGCGCCAGCAGTCCTCTCGGCAGGGGGAGCAATCAGCCCCAGCATTTT. Translation gives CASSPLGRGSNQPQHF.